This TCR beta chain came from a study of blood T cell repertoires in COVID-19. The repertoire was sequenced with immunoSEQ multiplex PCR; TCRdb's copy has only in-frame clones and lacks some. The profile covers 150,000 or so clones, with approximately 80% appearing a single time and 12% taken by the ten largest. Germline V gene data show CDR1 as SNHLY and CDR2 as FYNNEI. Trimming cost V 6 bases and J 1 base; bases outside gene matches: 10. The CDR3 runs 16 residues. The chain joins TRBV2 to TRBJ1-1, with TRBD1 identical over 8 bases. The sequencing sample was made of peripheral blood. The sequence was collected from an older woman with COVID-19, enrolled during active disease. The CDR3 region is CASRTWTGRENTEAFF. The CDR3 DNA reads TGTGCCAGCAGGACCTGGACAGGGCGGGAGAACACTGAAGCTTTCTTT.